A single sample gave rise to the 29 T cell receptor beta chains below, sequenced in a study of T cells in Graves' hyperthyroidism and ophthalmopathy. Researchers amplified the TCR beta CDR3 regions from RNA transcripts. In the first-round RT-PCR of the TCR CDR3, the HTBI primer set was used. TCRdb called the multiplex PCR reads again in MiXCR, with one record for every CDR3 protein. There are fewer than 350,000 distinct CDR3 sequences in the sample; roughly 13% occur only once, and roughly 8.2% lies in the top ten. The sample comprised blood. The receptors stem from a woman between 40 and 50 years old with Graves' hyperthyroidism.

This clonotype came up a few times. The chain recombines TRBV20-1 with TRBJ2-5, with D maybe TRBD2 (7 bases). Deletions cut 3 bases from V and 1 base from J, with 18 bases between. Germline CDR1 and CDR2: DFQATT and SNEGSKA (reference sequence). The CDR3 has 16 amino acids. In DNA form, the CDR3 reads TGCAGTGCTAGGAGCCAGGGAGGGGGGCCCCAAGAGACCCAGTACTTC. Translation gives CSARSQGGGPQETQYF.

This clonotype came up many times. V usage is TRBV6-5 and J usage is TRBJ1-1; weak D call: TRBD1 (6 bases). V lost 5 bases and J 2 bases, leaving 12 bases between the germline ends. The CDR3 totals 14 residues. Looked up from germline, CDR1 is MNHEY and CDR2 is SVGAGI. In DNA, the CDR3 is TGTGCCAGCAGTAATCACAGGGCTAACACTGAAGCTTTCTTT. It encodes CASSNHRANTEAFF.

This clonotype was recorded many times. This sequence joins TRBV6-1 and TRBJ1-5; TRBD1 aligns across 8 bases. There are 15 residues in the CDR3. Losses at the gene ends were 7 bases for V and 4 bases for J; bases not matched to a gene: 9. CDR1 MNHNS and CDR2 SASEGT come from the germline V gene. The CDR3 loop reads CASIPTGGTNQPQHF. The CDR3 DNA follows: TGTGCCAGCATTCCCACAGGGGGGACTAATCAGCCCCAGCATTTT.

This clonotype was seen a few times. V is TRBV15 and J is TRBJ1-4; TRBD1 is a possible D gene (5 bases). The ends were cut back, 5 bases at V and 6 bases at J, with 13 bases in the middle. Germline values: CDR1 LNHNV, CDR2 YYDKDF (reference sequence). CDR3 length: 14 amino acids. The CDR3: CATSLGDEDEKLFF. The CDR3 DNA sequence: TGTGCCACCAGCTTGGGGGATGAGGATGAAAAACTGTTTTTT.

This clonotype was recorded at least ten times. This chain uses TRBV11-3 with TRBJ2-1; D is unresolved. Trimming took off 5 bases at V and 6 bases at J, with 11 bases between the two ends. The CDR3 has 13 amino acids. Germline assignment: CDR1 SGHNT and CDR2 YENEEA. The CDR3 DNA is TGTGCCAGCAGCCGAGGACCTTTCAATGAGCAGTTCTTC. Encoded protein: CASSRGPFNEQFF.

This clonotype has only one observation. This sequence joins TRBV2 and TRBJ1-5; the D is unclear. The CDR3 length is 14 residues. The germline CDR1 and CDR2 sequences are SNHLY and FYNNEI. V was cut by 6 bases and J by 9 bases, with 18 bases left in between. The chain's CDR3 is CASSVDGSLRPQHF. CDR3 nucleotide sequence: TGTGCCAGCAGCGTAGACGGCAGTCTACGGCCCCAGCATTTT.

The table lists this clonotype with many counts. This sequence joins TRBV6-1 and TRBJ1-6; 7 bases match TRBD1. This CDR3 contains 12 residues. The V segment lost 7 bases and the J segment 9 bases; nucleotides outside the gene matches: 3. Germline loops: CDR1 MNHNS, CDR2 SASEGT. The CDR3 DNA sequence: TGTGCCAGCAAACAGGGGAGTTCACCCCTCCACTTT. Protein: CASKQGSSPLHF.

This clonotype was counted at least ten times. The chain joins TRBV7-8 to TRBJ1-2; D is perhaps TRBD1 (5 bases). The CDR3 runs 16 residues. Trimming pared 1 base from V and 4 bases from J, leaving 16 bases between. Germline CDR1 reads SGHVS; CDR2 reads FQNEAQ. The CDR3 DNA reads as TGTGCCAGCAGCTTAGTTAGTGGGGCTTCTAGCTATGGCTACACCTTC. It yields the protein CASSLVSGASSYGYTF.

This clonotype came up many times. This chain uses TRBV11-3 with TRBJ2-5; TRBD2 might be the D (5 bases). V gave up 5 bases and J gave up 5 bases, with 18 bases separating them. The CDR3 totals 15 residues. The germline gives CDR1 SGHNT, CDR2 YENEEA. CDR3 nucleotide sequence: TGTGCCAGCAGCCCTCGTCGGGGTTTGGTGGAGACCCAGTACTTC. Protein sequence: CASSPRRGLVETQYF.

The table lists this clonotype with many counts. The chain couples TRBV11-3 to TRBJ2-7; D is possibly TRBD1 (6 bases). Germline loops: CDR1 SGHNT, CDR2 YENEEA. The CDR3 runs 13 residues. V was shortened by 3 bases and J by 3 bases, with 9 bases between the two germline ends. CDR3 protein: CASSFQDSYEQYF. The DNA of the CDR3 is TGTGCCAGCAGCTTTCAGGACAGCTACGAGCAGTACTTC. The full variable domain, rest sourced from reference TRBV11-3 and TRBJ2-7, is EAGVVQSPRYKIIEKKQPVAFWCNPISGHNTLYWYLQNLGQGPELLIRYENEEAVDDSQLPKDRFSAERLKGVDSTLKIQPAELGDSAVYLCASSFQDSYEQYFGPGTRLTVT.

J is TRBJ2-4 and V is TRBV10-3, with D possibly called TRBD1 or TRBD2 (6 bases each). The germline gives CDR1 ENHRY, CDR2 SYGVKD. V lost 8 bases to trimming and J lost 4 bases, with 12 bases between them. This CDR3 region has 13 residues. The CDR3 DNA is TGTGCCATCGGAGGGGGGTTGAAAAACATTCAGTACTTC. This encodes CAIGGGLKNIQYF.

This clonotype showed up just a few times. The rearrangement joins TRBV7-9 to TRBJ2-1; D is ambiguous. The CDR3 is made up of 11 amino acids. V shed 5 bases and J shed 7 bases, with 6 bases lying between them. Germline CDR1 reads SEHNR; CDR2 reads FQNEAQ (reference sequence). CDR3: CASSKGNEQFF. The DNA for the CDR3 is TGTGCCAGCAGCAAGGGAAATGAGCAGTTCTTC.

The sample holds many counts of this clonotype. CDR3 amino acids: CASSDGGGGPGYTF. CDR3 sequence (DNA): TGTGCCAGCAGTGATGGCGGGGGGGGTCCTGGCTACACCTTC. The rearrangement uses TRBV2 and TRBJ1-2; TRBD1 might be the D (5 bases). The germline V gene encodes CDR1 SNHLY and CDR2 FYNNEI. This CDR3 is built from 14 residues. Between the trimmed V and J ends, which lost 3 bases and 7 bases, there was a span of 15 bases.

This clonotype came up many times. The CDR3 DNA follows: TGTGCCAGCTCACCGAGGGGACTTGAGCAGTTCTTC. Translated, it gives CASSPRGLEQFF. The rearrangement uses TRBV18 and TRBJ2-1, with D tentatively TRBD2 (6 bases). V shed 3 bases and J shed 9 bases, with 9 bases lying between them. Germline-derived CDR1 and CDR2 are KGHSH and LQKENI. This CDR3 has 12 amino acids.

This clonotype was seen ten or more times. This sequence joins TRBV20-1 and TRBJ1-5; 8 bases are a match to TRBD1. CDR1 is DFQATT, CDR2 SNEGSKA, per germline (reference sequence). V was clipped by 3 bases and J by 2 bases; unmatched bases: 3. The CDR3 covers 14 residues. In DNA form, the CDR3 reads TGCAGTGCTAGTCCGGGACAGGGCAATCAGCCCCAGCATTTT. Encoded protein: CSASPGQGNQPQHF.

This clonotype appeared many times. The chain is built from TRBV2 and TRBJ1-6; 7 nucleotides agree with TRBD1. The CDR3 consists of 15 residues. The V segment lost 6 bases and the J segment 10 bases; nucleotides outside the gene matches: 12. From germline, CDR1 is SNHLY and CDR2 FYNNEI. DNA for the CDR3: TGTGCCAGCAGGCTCTCCGAGACAGGGAGCTCACCCCTCCACTTT. Its protein is CASRLSETGSSPLHF.

The table lists this clonotype with many counts. The chain has TRBV5-5 and TRBJ2-1; D is undetermined. Germline loops: CDR1 SGHKS, CDR2 YYEKEE (reference sequence). The CDR3 has 14 residues. V was pared by 0 bases and J by 8 bases, with 12 bases between. CDR3 region: CASSLGVHRDEQFF. The CDR3 DNA sequence: TGTGCCAGCAGCTTGGGAGTCCATAGAGATGAGCAGTTCTTC.

At least ten counts were recorded for this clonotype. This chain connects TRBV3-1 to TRBJ1-2, with D unresolved. Looked up from germline, CDR1 is LGHDT and CDR2 is YNNKEL (reference sequence). V was shortened by 4 bases and J by 8 bases, with 11 bases between the two germline ends. The length of the CDR3 is 12 residues. This CDR3 reads CASSRREIGYTF. In DNA, the CDR3 is TGTGCCAGCAGCCGTCGGGAGATCGGCTACACCTTC.

This clonotype showed up many times. CDR3 loop: CASSLDVPRDTEAFF. In nucleotides, the CDR3 is TGTGCCAGCAGTTTAGATGTTCCAAGAGACACTGAAGCTTTCTTT. The chain is built from TRBV12-3 or TRBV12-4 and TRBJ1-1; D unresolved. V lost 1 base and J lost 3, with 12 bases in between. The CDR3 covers 15 residues.

At least ten counts were recorded for this clonotype. The V gene is TRBV28, the J gene TRBJ2-7, with no clear D. The germline V and J ends were trimmed by 5 bases and 7 bases, with 18 bases remaining between them. Per the germline V gene, CDR1 is MDHEN and CDR2 is SYDVKM. This CDR3 has 14 amino acids. CDR3 residues: CASSAPNRHGEQYF. The DNA for the CDR3 is TGTGCCAGCAGTGCCCCCAACCGACACGGAGAGCAGTACTTC.

This clonotype was recorded many times. V usage is TRBV6-1 and J usage is TRBJ2-1; 12 bases agree with TRBD2. The CDR3 covers 16 residues. With V trimmed by 6 bases and J by 9 bases, 12 bases remained unmatched. Germline values: CDR1 MNHNS, CDR2 SASEGT. CDR3: CASRYGTSGSWSEQFF. Here the CDR3 DNA reads TGTGCCAGCAGATACGGGACTAGCGGGTCTTGGTCTGAGCAGTTCTTC.

This clonotype was counted ten times or more. The chain joins TRBV20-1 to TRBJ2-7, with TRBD2 identical over 9 bases. Trimming at V came to 2 bases and at J to 7 bases, leaving 12 bases not matched to a gene. The CDR3 is 15 amino acids. CDR1 DFQATT and CDR2 SNEGSKA come from the germline V gene (reference sequence). The CDR3 loop is CSARFPLAGTGEQYF. In DNA form, the CDR3 reads TGCAGTGCTAGATTTCCGCTAGCGGGAACCGGGGAGCAGTACTTC.

This clonotype has more than one count but fewer than ten. The chain links TRBV9 to TRBJ1-5; a possible D gene is TRBD1 (6 bases). CDR1 and CDR2 from the germline V gene are SGDLS and YYNGEE. This CDR3 is 16 amino acids long. V was clipped by 0 bases and J by 1 base, with 11 bases between them. CDR3 sequence: CASSVGGAESNQPQHF. The CDR3 nucleotides are TGTGCCAGCAGCGTAGGGGGGGCGGAGAGCAATCAGCCCCAGCATTTT.

This clonotype was recorded many times. The rearrangement uses TRBV28 and TRBJ1-2; D may be TRBD1 (6 bases). CDR1 is MDHEN, CDR2 SYDVKM, per germline. This CDR3 has 13 residues. V lost 6 bases to trimming and J lost 4 bases, with 12 bases between them. CDR3 nucleotides: TGTGCCAGCAGCCGTGGACAGCTCTATGGCTACACCTTC. Its protein product is CASSRGQLYGYTF.

For the CDR3, the DNA is TGTGCCAGCAGCCAAGCGTCGGGACTAGCGGGAAGAGAGACCCAGTACTTC. Its translation is CASSQASGLAGRETQYF. The chain has TRBV5-5 and TRBJ2-5, with 13 bases lining up with TRBD2. V was pared by 4 bases and J by 4 bases, with 10 bases of the junction left unmatched. This CDR3 has 17 residues. Germline V gives CDR1 SGHKS, CDR2 YYEKEE (reference sequence).

The sample holds many counts of this clonotype. This chain uses TRBV6-1 with TRBJ2-7; 12 bases fit TRBD1. Germline CDR1 MNHNS, CDR2 SASEGT. Trimming cost V 5 bases and J 4 bases; bases outside gene matches: 9. The CDR3 is 16 residues long. CDR3 sequence: CASSNKPGQGAYEQYF. The DNA of the CDR3 is TGTGCCAGCAGTAACAAACCGGGACAGGGGGCTTACGAGCAGTACTTC.

This clonotype has a count of ten or more. This sequence joins TRBV19 and TRBJ1-5; the D is unclear. The length of the CDR3 is 14 residues. Trimming stripped 3 bases from V and 1 base from J, with 7 bases between. Germline V gene sequence: CDR1 LNHDA, CDR2 SQIVND (reference sequence). In DNA form, the CDR3 reads TGTGCCAGTAGTATGGGGATAAGCAATCAGCCCCAGCATTTT. It encodes CASSMGISNQPQHF.

This clonotype was recorded at least ten times. This chain joins TRBV4-1 and TRBJ1-5; D remains ambiguous. In germline, CDR1 is MGHRA, CDR2 YSYEKL. Trimming took 3 bases from V and 5 from J, leaving 11 bases between them. The CDR3 totals 14 residues. The CDR3 DNA reads TGCGCCAGCAGCCACCTATATGGGGATCAGCCCCAGCATTTT. Its translation: CASSHLYGDQPQHF.

This clonotype was detected many times. V usage is TRBV12-3 or TRBV12-4 and J usage is TRBJ2-5, with 8 nucleotides matching TRBD1. J gave up 1 base and V 9 bases, and 10 bases lay outside the gene matches. The CDR3 runs to 15 residues. CDR3: CASGQGGTIQETQYF. The DNA for the CDR3 is TGTGCCAGTGGACAGGGCGGAACCATCCAAGAGACCCAGTACTTC.